This T cell receptor (beta chain) was sequenced during a study of beta chain features in type 1 diabetes. Study background: No patient-donor differences in age, gender, total cells or subset yield. Overall study findings and caveats: It was among patients, rather than healthy donors, that naive, central memory and Treg TCRB repertoires appeared more similar.

Sorted cells reached over 95% purity in every population. As regards this clone: The antigen is undetermined. One junction end does not reproduce the germline sequence, and a read error may be involved.

The V gene's germline CDR1 is SSHAT and CDR2 FNYEAQ (reference sequence). The CDR3 has 13 amino acids. Of the isolated RNA, all was reverse transcribed, and so the sequenced material was expressed TCRB transcripts. Sequencing of stem cell-like memory T cell samples yielded 910,000 or so reads on average. Sequenced by immunoSEQ multiplex PCR; TCRdb stores in-frame clones only, minus some. The sample shows tens of thousands of clones, around a third of them seen only once. The clonotype comes from a woman younger than 35 in good health. This chain uses TRBV7-7 with TRBJ2-5; D perhaps matches TRBD2 (6 bases). The sample consisted of stem cell memory CD4+ T cells from blood. The CDR3 spells CASSPGTQETQYF. The CDR3 DNA sequence: TGTGCTAGCAGCCCCGGGACTCAAGAGACCCAGTACTTC. Full variable domain (outside the CDR3, taken from reference TRBV7-7 and TRBJ2-5): GAGVSQSPRYKVTKRGQDVTLRCDPISSHATLYWYQQALGQGPEFLTYFNYEAQPDKSGLPSDRFSAERPEGSISTLTIQRTEQRDSAMYRCASSPGTQETQYFGPGTRLLVL.